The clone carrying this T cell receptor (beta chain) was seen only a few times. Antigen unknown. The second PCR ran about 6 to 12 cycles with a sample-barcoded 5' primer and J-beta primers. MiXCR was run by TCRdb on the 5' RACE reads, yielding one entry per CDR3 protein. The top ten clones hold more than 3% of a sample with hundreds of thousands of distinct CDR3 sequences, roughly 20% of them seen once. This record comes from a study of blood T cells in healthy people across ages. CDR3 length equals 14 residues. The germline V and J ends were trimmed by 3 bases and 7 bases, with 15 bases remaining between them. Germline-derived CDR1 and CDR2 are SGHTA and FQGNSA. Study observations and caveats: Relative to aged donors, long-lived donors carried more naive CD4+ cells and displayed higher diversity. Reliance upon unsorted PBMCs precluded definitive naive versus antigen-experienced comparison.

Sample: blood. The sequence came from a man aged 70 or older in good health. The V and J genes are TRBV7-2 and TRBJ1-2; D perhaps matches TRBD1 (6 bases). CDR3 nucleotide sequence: TGTGCCAGCAGCTTTAGCGGGGGCGCGAGTGGCTACACCTTC. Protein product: CASSFSGGASGYTF.